These 32 T cell receptor beta chains were all obtained from the same sample, sequenced in a study of blood T cell repertoires in COVID-19. The assay was immunoSEQ multiplex PCR, and TCRdb's table has in-frame clones only and misses some. This sample has around 50,000 clones; around 73% occur once, and the top ten carry approximately 5%. The sample consisted of PBMCs or T cells enriched from blood (not recorded which). These receptors all stem from a woman between 50 and 59 years old with acute COVID-19.

The V call is TRBV5-4, the J call TRBJ1-1; D remains unclear. Trimming took off 2 bases at V and 0 bases at J, with 23 bases between the two ends. This CDR3 has 19 residues. Germline CDR1 and CDR2: SGHNT and YYREEE (reference sequence). In nucleotides, the CDR3 is TGTGCCAGCAGCTTCGGACGGGATCGGGTCCGTCTCATGAACACTGAAGCTTTCTTT. Protein sequence: CASSFGRDRVRLMNTEAFF.

This chain links TRBV5-5 with TRBJ1-1; 9 bases align to TRBD1. This CDR3 region has 13 residues. The V and J ends lost 4 bases and 4 bases, in that order; junction bases with no gene match: 2. Germline V gene sequence: CDR1 SGHKS, CDR2 YYEKEE (reference sequence). The chain's CDR3 is CASSRQGGTEAFF. CDR3 nucleotide sequence: TGTGCCAGCAGCAGACAGGGGGGCACTGAAGCTTTCTTT.

The chain joins TRBV5-4 to TRBJ2-1; tentatively, D is TRBD1 (6 bases). V shed 2 bases and J shed 6 bases, with 12 bases lying between them. Germline loops: CDR1 SGHNT, CDR2 YYREEE (reference sequence). The CDR3 loop spans 14 amino acids. The DNA for the CDR3 is TGTGCCAGCAGCTTTCCGGGACACATCAATGAGCAGTTCTTC. Translating it yields CASSFPGHINEQFF.

This chain uses TRBV10-3 with TRBJ1-3; 10 nucleotides align to TRBD1. V lost 8 bases, J lost 0 bases, and 16 bases stayed unmatched. CDR1 and CDR2 from the germline V gene are ENHRY and SYGVKD. The CDR3 totals 19 residues. The DNA of the CDR3 is TGTGCCATCGGGGACCGGGACAGGGGTCCCCCGGGCTCTGGAAACACCATATATTTT. Protein: CAIGDRDRGPPGSGNTIYF.

J is TRBJ1-4 and V is TRBV28, with TRBD1 matching over 7 bases. Germline V gene sequence: CDR1 MDHEN, CDR2 SYDVKM. V trimming: 4 bases; J trimming: 8 bases; junction bases outside the gene matches: 7. The CDR3 length is 14 residues. The CDR3 DNA is TGTGCCAGCAGTTACGAGGGGGCGTGGGAAAAACTGTTTTTT. It codes for CASSYEGAWEKLFF.

This clone was seen a single time. The genes are TRBV11-3 and TRBJ1-1; 9 nucleotides align to TRBD1. The ends lost 3 bases at V and 5 bases at J; junction bases unmatched: 7. CDR3 size: 15 residues. CDR1 is SGHNT, CDR2 YENEEA, per germline. DNA for the CDR3: TGTGCCAGCAGCTTTACAGGACAGGGGAGGACTGAAGCTTTCTTT. It encodes CASSFTGQGRTEAFF.

The genes are TRBV4-1 and TRBJ2-7, with TRBD1 identical over 9 bases. J lost 1 base, V lost 3 bases, and 4 bases had no gene match. The germline CDR1 and CDR2 sequences are MGHRA and YSYEKL. The CDR3 sequence is 15 residues long. The CDR3 protein is CASSHLTGGSYEQYF. The CDR3 nucleotides are TGCGCCAGCAGCCACCTGACAGGGGGTTCCTACGAGCAGTACTTC.

The chain combines TRBV7-9 with TRBJ1-1; 8 nucleotides agree with TRBD1. CDR3 size: 18 residues. CDR1 and CDR2 from the germline V gene are SEHNR and FQNEAQ (reference sequence). Losses at the gene ends were 5 bases for V and 0 bases for J; bases not matched to a gene: 14. The CDR3 coding sequence is TGTGCCAGCAGCACCACATTGTCAGGGGGCCAAATGAACACTGAAGCTTTCTTT. Amino acids: CASSTTLSGGQMNTEAFF.

The chain joins TRBV3-1 (or the pseudogene TRBV3-2) to TRBJ1-6; 8 bases agree with TRBD1. CDR1 and CDR2 (germline): LGHDT, YNNKEL (reference sequence). Unmatched junction bases numbered 12, after V lost 8 bases and J lost 3 bases. This CDR3 contains 17 residues. The CDR3 sequence: CASRRQGAYFYNSPLHF. The CDR3 nucleotides read TGTGCCAGCCGCCGGCAGGGGGCGTATTTCTATAATTCACCCCTCCACTTT.

The rearrangement links TRBV10-1 to TRBJ2-1; 8 nucleotides line up with TRBD1. Germline assignment: CDR1 WNHNN and CDR2 SYGVQD (reference sequence). The CDR3 covers 13 residues. The V gene end was trimmed by 2 bases and the J gene end by 10 bases; junction bases not matched to a gene: 4. The CDR3 is CASSERQGREQFF. The CDR3 nucleotides read TGCGCCAGCAGTGAGCGACAGGGGAGAGAGCAGTTCTTC.

The CDR3 DNA is TGTGCCAGCAGTGGGACGGACAGAAGGAACGTCCTGACTTTC. It specifies CASSGTDRRNVLTF. The chain couples TRBV2 to TRBJ2-6; weak D call: TRBD1 (6 bases). The length of the CDR3 is 14 residues. Per the germline V gene, CDR1 is SNHLY and CDR2 is FYNNEI. V was cut by 4 bases and J by 10 bases, with 14 bases left in between.

The rearrangement links TRBV15 to TRBJ2-3; D remains unclear. Per germline, CDR1 LNHNV and CDR2 YYDKDF (reference sequence). V shed 0 bases and J shed 6 bases, with 4 bases lying between them. The CDR3 is 12 residues long. CDR3 region: CATSRDRDTQYF. CDR3 nucleotide sequence: TGTGCCACCAGCAGAGATCGGGATACGCAGTATTTT.

V is TRBV27 and J is TRBJ2-6; D gene unclear. CDR3 length: 13 amino acids. CDR1 MNHEY and CDR2 SMNVEV come from the germline V gene (reference sequence). Trimming shortened V by 9 bases and J by 0 bases, and 6 bases separated the two germline ends. CDR3 in amino acids: CASQYSGANVLTF. The CDR3, as DNA: TGTGCCAGTCAGTACTCTGGGGCCAACGTCCTGACTTTC.

The chain is built from TRBV9 and TRBJ2-2, with D hard to call. Germline lookup yields CDR1 SGDLS and CDR2 YYNGEE. The length of the CDR3 is 16 residues. V was pared by 0 bases and J by 6 bases, with 15 bases between. DNA of the CDR3: TGTGCCAGCAGCGTAGGTCTAGTTTTAAACGCCGGGGAGCTGTTTTTT. Protein: CASSVGLVLNAGELFF.

V gene TRBV12-3 or TRBV12-4 combines with J gene TRBJ1-2; TRBD1 is a possible D gene (6 bases). The CDR3 loop spans 13 amino acids. The V and J ends lost 6 bases and 8 bases respectively, with 16 bases between them. The CDR3 coding sequence is TGTGCCAGCAGCCTTAGGGGGAGTGAGGGCTACACCTTC. It yields the protein CASSLRGSEGYTF.

This chain links TRBV5-6 with TRBJ1-2; unclear D gene. The V gene lost 5 bases and the J gene lost 4 bases, with 9 bases spanning the gap. The CDR3 totals 12 residues. Germline V CDR1 and CDR2: SGHDT, YYEEEE. The CDR3 nucleotides are TGTGCCAGCAGATTAAACAGCTATGGCTACACCTTC. Encoded protein: CASRLNSYGYTF.

The chain combines TRBV7-6 with TRBJ2-2; TRBD1 matches at 7 bases. This CDR3 is built from 14 residues. V lost 5 bases and J lost 1; bases outside the gene matches: 1. The germline CDR1 and CDR2 sequences are SGHVS and FNYEAQ. CDR3 bases: TGTGCCAGCAGCCGGACAGGGAACACCGGGGAGCTGTTTTTT. It encodes CASSRTGNTGELFF.

This clone was seen a few times. The chain links TRBV11-2 to TRBJ2-3; the match to TRBD2 covers 13 bases. Germline loops: CDR1 SGHAT, CDR2 FQNNGV. This CDR3 region has 16 residues. V trimming: 1 base; J trimming: 5 bases; junction bases outside the gene matches: 3. In nucleotides, the CDR3 is TGTGCCAGCAGCTTAGGACTAGCGGGGGGTGGAGATACGCAGTATTTT. Translated, it gives CASSLGLAGGGDTQYF.

This sequence joins TRBV6-5 and TRBJ2-2; 8 nucleotides align to TRBD2. The germline CDR1 and CDR2 sequences are MNHEY and SVGAGI. V shed 8 bases, J shed 3 bases, and the junction held 5 bases outside the gene matches. The CDR3 has 14 residues. Here the CDR3 reads CASPAGVDTGELFF. The CDR3 nucleotides read TGTGCCAGCCCAGCGGGGGTGGACACCGGGGAGCTGTTTTTT.

The chain uses TRBV5-1 and TRBJ2-1, with TRBD2 matching 8 bases. V was pared by 5 bases and J by 7 bases, with 8 bases of the junction left unmatched. This CDR3 contains 14 residues. The germline V gene encodes CDR1 SGHRS and CDR2 YFSETQ. In DNA form, the CDR3 reads TGCGCCAGCAGTACCGGGAGGGCGGGGAATGAGCAGTTCTTC. Protein product: CASSTGRAGNEQFF.

This clone is a singleton in its sample. This chain joins TRBV9 and TRBJ2-1; 7 bases line up with TRBD2. The CDR3 has 12 amino acids. CDR1 and CDR2 from the germline V gene are SGDLS and YYNGEE. Trimming at V came to 7 bases and at J to 8 bases, leaving 6 bases not matched to a gene. The CDR3 loop is CASEGRGDEQFF. DNA of the CDR3: TGTGCCAGCGAAGGCCGGGGGGATGAGCAGTTCTTC.

The rearrangement links TRBV29-1 to TRBJ2-7, with a possible D match to TRBD1 (5 bases). The CDR3 length is 12 residues. From germline, CDR1 is SQVTM and CDR2 ANQGSEA. V lost 5 bases and J lost 2, with 10 bases in between. The CDR3 reads CSVTTGTYEQYF. In nucleotides, the CDR3 is TGCAGCGTTACCACAGGTACCTACGAGCAGTACTTC.

The chain is built from TRBV28 and TRBJ1-6, with D perhaps TRBD1 (6 bases). Looked up from germline, CDR1 is MDHEN and CDR2 is SYDVKM. The CDR3 is made up of 14 amino acids. Between the trimmed V and J ends, which lost 5 bases and 4 bases, there was a span of 9 bases. CDR3 bases: TGTGCCAGCAGTCTGACAGGTTATAATTCACCCCTCCACTTT. Its translation is CASSLTGYNSPLHF.

The chain employs TRBV2 and TRBJ2-7; D may be TRBD2 (5 bases). Germline V gene lookup returns CDR1 SNHLY and CDR2 FYNNEI. V was shortened by 8 bases and J by 3 bases, with 11 bases between the two germline ends. The CDR3 is 12 residues long. The CDR3 region has the DNA TGTGCCAGCGGGAACAGCGGCTACGAGCAGTACTTC. Its translation: CASGNSGYEQYF.

The chain has TRBV5-4 and TRBJ2-4, with TRBD2 matching over 8 bases. Germline CDR1 and CDR2: SGHNT and YYREEE (reference sequence). The length of the CDR3 is 13 residues. Trimming took 0 bases from V and 8 from J; bases not matched to a gene: 1. DNA for the CDR3: TGTGCCAGCAGCTTGGCCGGGGGGGACATTCAGTACTTC. It translates to CASSLAGGDIQYF.

The chain recombines TRBV5-4 with TRBJ2-5, with 12 bases lining up with TRBD1. Germline CDR1 and CDR2: SGHNT and YYREEE (reference sequence). There are 15 residues in the CDR3. J lost 5 bases, V lost 3 bases, and 5 bases had no gene match. The DNA for the CDR3 is TGTGCCAGCAGCTCCGGGACAGGGGGCGCGGAGACCCAGTACTTC. Its protein is CASSSGTGGAETQYF.

The chain links TRBV5-5 to TRBJ2-1, with D possibly matching TRBD2 (5 bases). The V gene's germline CDR1 is SGHKS and CDR2 YYEKEE (reference sequence). V shed 4 bases and J shed 2 bases, with 13 bases lying between them. This CDR3 has 15 amino acids. CDR3 in DNA: TGTGCCAGCAGCCCATTGGAGGTAGCCTACAATGAGCAGTTCTTC. Translating gives CASSPLEVAYNEQFF. Variable domain in full (rest from reference TRBV5-5 and TRBJ2-1): DAGVTQSPTHLIKTRGQQVTLRCSPISGHKSVSWYQQVLGQGPQFIFQYYEKEERGRGNFPDRFSARQFPNYSSELNVNALLLGDSALYLCASSPLEVAYNEQFFGPGTRLTVL.

J is TRBJ1-1 and V is TRBV6-5; the match to TRBD1 covers 7 bases. The CDR3 totals 14 residues. Germline CDR1 MNHEY, CDR2 SVGAGI. J lost 8 bases, V lost 6 bases, and 12 bases had no gene match. CDR3 protein: CASSRNRGRVEAFF. The CDR3 DNA reads TGTGCCAGCAGCCGCAACAGGGGTAGGGTCGAAGCTTTCTTT.

On this clone itself: Because it lacks the conserved phenylalanine or tryptophan at the end, this CDR3 is likely a read error. This chain links TRBV5-1 with TRBJ1-2; D is possibly TRBD1 (6 bases). Trimming removed 0 bases from V and 3 bases from J, with 12 bases in between. The CDR3 runs 15 residues. The V gene's germline CDR1 is SGHRS and CDR2 YFSETQ. The CDR3 is CASSLAGTTDYGYTL. The CDR3 DNA reads TGCGCCAGCAGCTTGGCCGGGACAACCGACTATGGCTACACCCTC.

This clone has a single count. This chain joins TRBV11-3 and TRBJ2-2; D unresolved. Per germline, CDR1 SGHNT and CDR2 YENEEA. This CDR3 has 14 amino acids. The germline V and J ends were trimmed by 1 base and 5 bases, with 8 bases remaining between them. The CDR3 nucleotides read TGTGCCAGCAGCTTAGGACTGTGGACCGGGGAGCTGTTTTTT. The encoded protein is CASSLGLWTGELFF.

This clone was counted a few times. The V call is TRBV6-6, the J call TRBJ1-5; TRBD1 matches 8 bases. The CDR3 extends over 15 amino acids. The V and J ends lost 2 bases and 4 bases, in that order; junction bases with no gene match: 4. From germline, CDR1 is MNHNY and CDR2 SVGAGI (reference sequence). In DNA form, the CDR3 reads TGTGCCAGCAGTTACGGGACAGGCCCAAATCAGCCCCAGCATTTT. It yields the protein CASSYGTGPNQPQHF.

This chain joins TRBV14 and TRBJ2-7; 10 bases map to TRBD2. V lost 4 bases and J lost 2; bases outside the gene matches: 5. CDR3 length: 15 amino acids. Germline CDR1 is SGHDN and CDR2 is FVKESK. This chain's CDR3 is CASSRASGGTYEQYF. The CDR3 DNA is TGTGCCAGCAGCCGAGCTAGCGGGGGAACCTACGAGCAGTACTTC.